Below, 18 T cell receptor beta chains from the same sample are listed, as sequenced in a study of T cells in Graves' hyperthyroidism and ophthalmopathy. There were TCR beta CDR3 regions amplified from RNA transcripts. Researchers ran a first-round RT-PCR on the TCR CDR3 using the HTBI primer set. TCRdb reprocessed the multiplex PCR reads with MiXCR, giving one entry per CDR3 protein. There are about 570,000 distinct CDR3 sequences in the sample; approximately 15% occur only once, and 11% to 15% lies in the top ten. The sequenced sample was blood. These receptors all stem from a woman between 40 and 55 years old with Graves' hyperthyroidism.

This clonotype was recorded at least ten times. This sequence joins TRBV11-2 and TRBJ2-1; D not certain. Trimming stripped 6 bases from V and 5 bases from J, with 17 bases between. From germline, CDR1 is SGHAT and CDR2 FQNNGV. This CDR3 spans 15 amino acids. The CDR3 DNA follows: TGTGCCAGCAGGCCGAAGATAGAGTGGAACAATGAGCAGTTCTTC. Its translation: CASRPKIEWNNEQFF. The whole variable domain, remainder taken from reference TRBV11-2 and TRBJ2-1, is EAGVAQSPRYKIIEKRQSVAFWCNPISGHATLYWYQQILGQGPKLLIQFQNNGVVDDSQLPKDRFSAERLKGVDSTLKIQPAKLEDSAVYLCASRPKIEWNNEQFFGPGTRLTVL.

There are a few counts of this clonotype. The gene calls are TRBV11-3 and TRBJ1-1; TRBD1 agrees at 11 bases. CDR3 length: 15 residues. The ends lost 5 bases at V and 4 bases at J; junction bases unmatched: 6. Germline loops: CDR1 SGHNT, CDR2 YENEEA. CDR3 loop: CASSPGTGGSTEAFF. The CDR3, as DNA: TGTGCCAGCAGCCCCGGGACAGGGGGGAGCACTGAAGCTTTCTTT.

This clonotype has a count of ten or more. The rearrangement uses TRBV7-3 and TRBJ2-1; D unclear. The V end was cut by 5 bases, the J end by 2 bases, with 7 bases between. The CDR3 sequence is 13 residues long. Germline V gene sequence: CDR1 SGHTA, CDR2 FQGTGA. The CDR3 here is CASSKTPYNEQFF. CDR3 coding DNA: TGTGCCAGCAGCAAAACTCCCTACAATGAGCAGTTCTTC. The full variable domain, in which reference TRBV7-3 and TRBJ2-1 provide the parts outside the CDR3, is GAGVSQTPSNKVTEKGKYVELRCDPISGHTALYWYRQSLGQGPEFLIYFQGTGAADDSGLPNDRFFAVRPEGSVSTLKIQRTERGDSAVYLCASSKTPYNEQFFGPGTRLTVL.

This clonotype was counted a few times. Because the CDR3 is missing its conserved closing phenylalanine or tryptophan, this is likely a read error. The V and J genes are TRBV12-3 or TRBV12-4 and TRBJ1-1, with 9 bases aligning to TRBD1. The CDR3 is 13 residues long. J gave up 4 bases and V 8 bases, and 5 bases lay outside the gene matches. The CDR3 region is CASRKTGGTEAFL. CDR3 in DNA: TGTGCCAGCCGCAAGACAGGGGGCACTGAAGCTTTCCTT.

In its sample, this clonotype was seen a few times. The rearrangement links TRBV20-1 to TRBJ2-1; 11 bases match TRBD2. From germline, CDR1 is DFQATT and CDR2 SNEGSKA (reference sequence). The CDR3 covers 13 residues. Trimming cost V 7 bases and J 8 bases; bases outside gene matches: 7. The CDR3 reads CSEKASGRYEQFF. The CDR3 DNA reads as TGCAGTGAGAAGGCTAGCGGGAGGTATGAGCAGTTCTTC.

As concerns this clonotype: Since a much larger clone is just one base distant, this may be a read error. The chain carries TRBV6-2 or TRBV6-3 and TRBJ2-3; 8 bases map to TRBD2. The CDR3 is 16 amino acids. CDR1 is MNHEY and CDR2 is SVGEGT in the germline V gene. Germline trimming cut 4 bases from V and 5 bases from J; bases unmatched to any gene: 11. CDR3 protein: CASSCNGRAFRDTQYF. The DNA for the CDR3 is TGTGCCAGCAGTTGCAACGGGAGGGCCTTCAGAGATACGCAGTATTTT.

This clonotype has a count of ten or more. V is TRBV12-3 or TRBV12-4 and J is TRBJ2-3; possible D gene TRBD2, 6 bases. Trimming took off 7 bases at V and 5 bases at J, with 10 bases between the two ends. The CDR3 has 12 amino acids. The CDR3 reads CASTMGGDTQYF. The CDR3 coding sequence is TGTGCCAGCACCATGGGGGGAGATACGCAGTATTTT.

The genes are TRBV20-1 and TRBJ2-7, with 9 bases that match TRBD2. The junction had 2 bases not matched to a gene; V was cut back by 3 bases and J by 2 bases. The CDR3 covers 13 residues. Germline loops: CDR1 DFQATT, CDR2 SNEGSKA (reference sequence). In DNA form, the CDR3 reads TGCAGTGCTAGTAGGACTAGCGCCTACGAGCAGTACTTC. Translating it yields CSASRTSAYEQYF.

This clonotype came up many times. The chain combines TRBV28 with TRBJ1-3; 7 bases are a match to TRBD1. CDR1 and CDR2 (germline): MDHEN, SYDVKM. Trimming cost V 7 bases and J 4 bases; bases outside gene matches: 19. The CDR3 consists of 18 residues. The CDR3 DNA is TGTGCCAGCAAATCGACCGGGACAGCCGCTTTCGAAGGAAACACCATATATTTT. Amino acids: CASKSTGTAAFEGNTIYF.

This clonotype was picked up many times. The chain couples TRBV28 to TRBJ2-7, with 7 positions matching TRBD2. The ends lost 5 bases at V and 5 bases at J; junction bases unmatched: 12. From germline, CDR1 is MDHEN and CDR2 SYDVKM. This CDR3 spans 15 amino acids. The CDR3 loop reads CASSLRAGLLDEQYF. The CDR3 DNA sequence: TGTGCCAGCAGTCTACGGGCGGGACTACTGGACGAGCAGTACTTC.

Comments on this clonotype: A much bigger clone sits one base away, suggesting this may be a read error. CDR3 bases: TGCAGTGCTAGAGTTCCGTGGGCAGTTAATTTACCCCTCCACTTT. As protein: CSARVPWAVNLPLHF. The V call is TRBV20-1, the J call TRBJ1-6; no clear D. Germline V gene data show CDR1 as DFQATT and CDR2 as SNEGSKA (reference sequence). This CDR3 contains 15 residues.

This clonotype has only a few counts. This chain uses TRBV29-1 with TRBJ2-7; D is uncertain. The germline V gene encodes CDR1 SQVTM and CDR2 ANQGSEA. This CDR3 region has 15 residues. With 2 bases removed from V and 3 bases from J, the gap between germline ends came to 17 bases. CDR3 protein: CSVESESLINYEQYF. The DNA of the CDR3 is TGCAGCGTTGAATCAGAGTCCCTGATAAACTACGAGCAGTACTTC.

Ten or more counts support this clonotype. The CDR3 loop is CASKRLSTDTQYF. CDR3 bases: TGTGCCAGCAAAAGACTGAGCACAGATACGCAGTATTTT. The chain combines TRBV28 with TRBJ2-3; no reliable D call. From germline, CDR1 is MDHEN and CDR2 SYDVKM. Between the trimmed V and J ends, which lost 7 bases and 0 bases, there was a span of 8 bases. CDR3 length: 13 amino acids.

This clonotype was observed at least ten times. CDR3 DNA: TGCGCCAGCAGCTTACAGACTAGCGGGATCTACGAGCAGTACTTC. This encodes CASSLQTSGIYEQYF. The chain has TRBV5-1 and TRBJ2-7; TRBD2 matches at 11 bases. Germline CDR1 is SGHRS and CDR2 is YFSETQ. The CDR3 has 15 residues. V lost 2 bases to trimming and J lost 3 bases; unmatched junction nucleotides: 4.

This clonotype was recorded many times. The chain uses TRBV5-1 and TRBJ2-3, with D maybe TRBD2 (6 bases). Germline V CDR1 and CDR2: SGHRS, YFSETQ. V lost 0 bases to trimming and J lost 6 bases, with 17 bases between them. There are 16 residues in the CDR3. The CDR3 nucleotides are TGCGCCAGCAGCTTGGTAGTGCACGGGAGTTACGATACGCAGTATTTT. This gives the protein CASSLVVHGSYDTQYF.

This clonotype was seen at least ten times. This chain uses TRBV7-2 with TRBJ2-2, with a weak D call TRBD2 (5 bases). CDR1 and CDR2 from the germline V gene are SGHTA and FQGNSA. V shed 5 bases and J shed 6 bases, with 16 bases lying between them. This CDR3 comprises 15 residues. The CDR3 loop reads CASSTRSSGAGELFF. The DNA for the CDR3 is TGTGCCAGCAGCACGCGATCATCCGGGGCCGGGGAGCTGTTTTTT. Full variable domain (missing parts from reference TRBV7-2 and TRBJ2-2): GAGVSQSPSNKVTEKGKDVELRCDPISGHTALYWYRQSLGQGLEFLIYFQGNSAPDKSGLPSDRFSAERTGGSVSTLTIQRTQQEDSAVYLCASSTRSSGAGELFFGEGSRLTVL.

The sample holds a few counts of this clonotype. The chain carries TRBV19 and TRBJ1-1, with D possibly being TRBD1 (5 bases). This CDR3 has 12 amino acids. V shed 6 bases and J shed 1 base, with 6 bases lying between them. Germline CDR1 reads LNHDA; CDR2 reads SQIVND (reference sequence). The CDR3 DNA follows: TGTGCCAGTAGAGGACAGAACACTGAAGCTTTCTTT. This sequence encodes CASRGQNTEAFF.

This clonotype was detected many times. V and J are TRBV7-9 and TRBJ2-1; 7 nucleotides line up with TRBD2. The CDR3 is made up of 14 amino acids. Per the germline V gene, CDR1 is SEHNR and CDR2 is FQNEAQ (reference sequence). With 1 base clipped from V and 6 bases from J, the junction kept 3 bases outside the gene matches. CDR3 sequence: CASSLGAGANEQFF. As DNA, the CDR3 is TGTGCCAGCAGCTTAGGGGCGGGAGCCAATGAGCAGTTCTTC.